This entry lists 24 T cell receptor beta chains sequenced from one sample in a study of post-analysis software for immune sequencing data. General study findings and limits: Among roughly five TRBV segments more frequent in patients than controls were TRBV5-6, TRBV5-1 and TRBV20-1.

TCR beta cDNA libraries included unique molecular identifiers. TCRdb passed the PCR reads through MiXCR, listing each CDR3 protein once. The table shows 400,000 to 500,000 distinct CDR3 sequences, with 39% occurring only once. Their target antigens are unknown. The sample consisted of blood. These receptors all stem from a girl aged 2-10 years with multiple sclerosis.

This clonotype was found a few times. V and J are TRBV12-3 or TRBV12-4 and TRBJ2-1; unclear D gene. The CDR3 consists of 12 residues. Deletions cut 5 bases from V and 6 bases from J, with 8 bases between. The CDR3 sequence is CASSTTLNEQFF. Here the CDR3 DNA reads TGTGCCAGCAGTACGACCCTCAATGAGCAGTTCTTC.

In its sample, this clonotype was seen many times. Mismatch with germline at one junction end may stem from a read error. V usage is TRBV5-1 and J usage is TRBJ2-5; D is possibly TRBD1 (6 bases). Germline V gene data show CDR1 as SGHRS and CDR2 as YFSETQ. This CDR3 contains 14 residues. The CDR3 is CASSLQGGQETQYF. The CDR3, as DNA: TGTGCCAGCAGCTTACAGGGTGGCCAAGAGACCCAGTACTTC.

The sample holds a few counts of this clonotype. The rearrangement joins TRBV10-3 to TRBJ2-6; the D gene is possibly TRBD1 (6 bases). Germline V gives CDR1 ENHRY, CDR2 SYGVKD. The length of the CDR3 is 14 residues. The V end was cut by 7 bases, the J end by 4 bases, with 11 bases between. The CDR3 protein is CAITPGEGANVLTF. CDR3 coding DNA: TGTGCCATCACCCCAGGGGAGGGGGCCAACGTCCTGACTTTC.

The CDR3 sequence: CSVATAFMNTEAFF. The CDR3 nucleotides are TGCAGCGTTGCGACCGCCTTTATGAACACTGAAGCTTTCTTT. The V and J genes are TRBV29-1 and TRBJ1-1; no reliable D call. The germline CDR1 and CDR2 sequences are SQVTM and ANQGSEA. Trimming took 4 bases from V and 0 from J, leaving 12 bases between them. The CDR3 runs to 14 residues.

This rearrangement joins TRBV20-1 to TRBJ2-5; 8 nucleotides match TRBD1. This CDR3 is 13 amino acids long. Germline assignment: CDR1 DFQATT and CDR2 SNEGSKA (reference sequence). The ends lost 6 bases at V and 2 bases at J; junction bases unmatched: 5. The CDR3 nucleotides are TGCAGTGCCCACAGGGGGTATCAAGAGACCCAGTACTTC. Its translation is CSAHRGYQETQYF.

This clonotype has more than one count but fewer than ten. CDR3 nucleotides: TGTGCCAGCAGCCCCCCCGGAGACAGAGCCTACGAGCAGTACTTC. Its translation is CASSPPGDRAYEQYF. This sequence joins TRBV7-9 and TRBJ2-7, with D maybe TRBD1 (5 bases). Per germline, CDR1 SEHNR and CDR2 FQNEAQ (reference sequence). V was shortened by 5 bases and J by 2 bases, with 16 bases between the two germline ends. The CDR3 covers 15 residues.

This clonotype showed up just a few times. The rearrangement joins TRBV29-1 to TRBJ2-7; 10 nucleotides line up with TRBD1. The germline CDR1 and CDR2 sequences are SQVTM and ANQGSEA. This CDR3 has 12 amino acids. J was trimmed by 6 bases and V by 6 bases; bases with no gene match: 5. The CDR3 sequence: CSVRDRGSEQYF. CDR3 nucleotide sequence: TGCAGCGTGAGGGACAGGGGTTCCGAGCAGTACTTC.

The V call is TRBV6-5, the J call TRBJ1-2; D call uncertain. This CDR3 is built from 12 residues. With 2 bases removed from V and 8 bases from J, the gap between germline ends came to 9 bases. Germline CDR1 and CDR2: MNHEY and SVGAGI. The CDR3 DNA is TGTGCCAGCAGTTACGTAGAAGGCGGCTACACCTTC. It specifies CASSYVEGGYTF.

The chain combines TRBV4-3 with TRBJ2-7; TRBD2 agrees at 16 bases. V lost 4 bases and J lost 5; bases outside the gene matches: 8. The CDR3 is 17 amino acids. Looked up from germline, CDR1 is LGHNA and CDR2 is YSLEER. The CDR3 reads CASSPGLAGGRPDEQYF. CDR3 in DNA: TGCGCCAGCAGCCCGGGACTAGCGGGAGGGAGGCCCGACGAGCAGTACTTC.

This sequence joins TRBV7-3 and TRBJ2-3; TRBD2 agrees at 7 bases. Trimming removed 5 bases from V and 5 bases from J; junction bases left unmatched: 7. Germline CDR1 SGHTA, CDR2 FQGTGA. The CDR3 is made up of 14 amino acids. Here the CDR3 reads CASSPGRARDTQYF. The DNA for the CDR3 is TGTGCCAGCAGCCCTGGGAGGGCCCGAGATACGCAGTATTTT.

This clonotype was picked up many times. This chain uses TRBV12-3 or TRBV12-4 with TRBJ2-1, with 7 bases identical to TRBD2. J gave up 3 bases and V 2 bases, and 4 bases lay outside the gene matches. The CDR3 totals 15 residues. In nucleotides, the CDR3 is TGTGCCAGCAGTTTACGCCCGGGGGGCTACAATGAGCAGTTCTTC. This translates into CASSLRPGGYNEQFF.

The chain carries TRBV5-6 and TRBJ1-1, with D possibly matching TRBD1 (5 bases). Between the trimmed V and J ends, which lost 4 bases and 5 bases, there was a span of 15 bases. The CDR3 runs to 14 residues. Germline CDR1 is SGHDT and CDR2 is YYEEEE. The CDR3: CASSPSHRITEAFF. The CDR3 DNA sequence: TGTGCCAGCAGCCCCTCTCACAGGATTACTGAAGCTTTCTTT.

The rearrangement links TRBV7-8 to TRBJ2-7; no firm D call. The CDR3 contains 16 residues. From germline, CDR1 is SGHVS and CDR2 FQNEAQ. Trimming pared 2 bases from V and 1 base from J, leaving 15 bases between. CDR3 nucleotide sequence: TGTGCCAGCAGCTTATTTCCTCGGACGCAGTCCTACGAGCAGTACTTC. Amino acids: CASSLFPRTQSYEQYF.

This clonotype has a count of ten or more. The rearrangement joins TRBV5-1 to TRBJ2-3; 10 positions agree with TRBD2. Germline CDR1 and CDR2: SGHRS and YFSETQ. Trimming removed 0 bases from V and 3 bases from J; junction bases left unmatched: 1. The CDR3 extends over 15 amino acids. CDR3 loop: CASSLASGGTDTQYF. CDR3 nucleotides: TGCGCCAGCAGCTTGGCTAGCGGGGGTACAGATACGCAGTATTTT.

V and J are TRBV15 and TRBJ1-5; D is ambiguous. The CDR3 loop spans 13 amino acids. With 0 bases removed from V and 7 bases from J, the gap between germline ends came to 7 bases. Per the germline V gene, CDR1 is LNHNV and CDR2 is YYDKDF (reference sequence). The CDR3 spells CATSREVRQPQHF. The CDR3, as DNA: TGTGCCACCAGCAGAGAAGTGAGACAGCCCCAGCATTTT.

This clonotype showed up just a few times. The CDR3 sequence is CASSDGPYEQYF. CDR3 nucleotide sequence: TGTGCCAGCAGTGATGGTCCTTACGAGCAGTACTTC. The chain links TRBV2 to TRBJ2-7; D is unresolved. The V gene lost 3 bases and the J gene lost 4 bases, with 7 bases spanning the gap. There are 12 residues in the CDR3. Germline V lookup: CDR1 SNHLY, CDR2 FYNNEI.

A few counts support this clonotype. The rearrangement joins TRBV29-1 to TRBJ2-1, with TRBD1 matching over 8 bases. V lost 1 base and J lost 6; bases outside the gene matches: 5. The CDR3 is made up of 14 amino acids. In germline, CDR1 is SQVTM, CDR2 ANQGSEA. The CDR3 sequence: CSVEATGGRNEQFF. The CDR3 DNA is TGCAGCGTTGAAGCTACAGGGGGTCGCAATGAGCAGTTCTTC.

The chain combines TRBV29-1 with TRBJ1-1; perhaps TRBD1 as D (5 bases). V was shortened by 7 bases and J by 6 bases, with 15 bases between the two germline ends. The CDR3 is made up of 12 amino acids. In germline, CDR1 is SQVTM, CDR2 ANQGSEA. As DNA, the CDR3 is TGCAGCGCACGGCAGAGAGGGGCTGAAGCTTTCTTT. Its protein product is CSARQRGAEAFF.

This clonotype was recorded a few times. This sequence joins TRBV11-2 and TRBJ2-5; 9 nucleotides line up with TRBD1. The germline V gene encodes CDR1 SGHAT and CDR2 FQNNGV. V shed 8 bases and J 4 bases; nucleotides not matched to a gene: 5. The CDR3 length is 13 residues. The DNA for the CDR3 is TGTGCCAGCGGGACAGGGAATGTAGAGACCCAGTACTTC. It translates to CASGTGNVETQYF.

Note on this clonotype: A junction boundary mismatches the germline segment, possibly from a read error. This sequence joins TRBV7-7 and TRBJ2-5; TRBD1 matches 11 bases. CDR3 length: 15 amino acids. The germline V gene encodes CDR1 SSHAT and CDR2 FNYEAQ (reference sequence). The CDR3 DNA reads as TGTGCTAGCAGCCTGGGGACAGGGGGGAAAGAGCACCAGTACTTC. This codes for CASSLGTGGKEHQYF.

This rearrangement joins TRBV20-1 to TRBJ2-7, with 11 bases matching TRBD2. The J call is in doubt because the DNA end fits TRBJ2-5 better. Per the germline V gene, CDR1 is DFQATT and CDR2 is SNEGSKA (reference sequence). The CDR3 is 12 residues long. CDR3 loop: CSVTSGSATQYF. The CDR3 DNA is TGCAGTGTTACTAGCGGGAGCGCGACCCAGTACTTC.

This clonotype has just a few counts. This chain uses TRBV28 with TRBJ1-1, with D maybe TRBD1 (6 bases). The ends were cut back, 6 bases at V and 7 bases at J, with 21 bases in the middle. This CDR3 is 15 amino acids long. Germline CDR1 MDHEN, CDR2 SYDVKM. In DNA, the CDR3 is TGTGCCAGCAGCCCCTGGCCTGACAGGAGACGTGAAGCTTTCTTT. It specifies CASSPWPDRRREAFF.

The gene calls are TRBV28 and TRBJ2-4, with D perhaps TRBD1 or TRBD2 (5 bases each). The DNA end favors TRBJ2-7, so the J call may be wrong. CDR3 size: 16 residues. Germline V gene data show CDR1 as MDHEN and CDR2 as SYDVKM. The CDR3 is CASSFRRDGGIHEQYF. The CDR3 DNA reads as TGTGCCAGCAGTTTCCGTCGGGACGGTGGCATCCACGAGCAGTACTTC.

The chain links TRBV4-1 to TRBJ1-5; the D is unclear. Trimming cost V 1 base and J 4 bases, with 14 bases left between them. The CDR3 is 16 amino acids. Germline V lookup: CDR1 MGHRA, CDR2 YSYEKL. Here the CDR3 DNA reads TGCGCCAGCAGCCAAGTCGGTGGGCTGGGGAATCAGCCCCAGCATTTT. Residues: CASSQVGGLGNQPQHF.